This TCR beta chain came from a study of cytomegalovirus exposure and HLA in healthy donors. About the study: The roughly 120 validation repertoires used the same platform as the 666 first-cohort repertoires, a later analysis reported.

Worth noting for this clone: Its antigen is not known.

Study-wide points: Confirmation was obtained in vitro that a few CMV-associated chains are specific for CMV antigens.

This CDR3 spans 15 amino acids. V lost 0 bases, J lost 7 bases, and 8 bases stayed unmatched. Germline V CDR1 and CDR2: GTSNPN, SVGIG (reference sequence). Profiled with immunoSEQ multiplex PCR; TCRdb holds only in-frame clones, not every one. The sample has roughly 56,000 clones, over 75% seen once. This chain connects TRBV30 to TRBJ1-5, with 8 bases fitting TRBD1. Specimen: PBMCs. The TCR comes from a woman in her thirties in good health and CMV-seronegative. The CDR3 sequence: CAWSVGQGAGQPQHF. The CDR3 DNA sequence: TGTGCCTGGAGTGTAGGTCAGGGGGCAGGCCAGCCCCAGCATTTT.